This TCR beta chain was observed in a study of T cell clonality in common variable immunodeficiency (dated by TCRdb to the mid-2010s). Overall study outcomes, separate from this receptor: Even though DNA input was the same, control samples had an average of roughly 76,000 unique sequences each, compared with about 32,000 in CVID samples. Reportedly, TCRbeta sequences from CVID had fewer deletions and N-nucleotide insertions, and highly modified clones with 13 or more V deletions were absent from CVID. Differences among patients in the CVID cohort limited the correlations between repertoire features and clinical complications. According to the authors, figuring out what caused the increased clonality in CVID would require sequencing the repertoires of T cell subpopulations. CVID subjects shared fewer TCRbeta clones with each other than healthy controls did (p < 0.0001). TCRbeta clonality was higher in CVID subjects than in healthy controls (t-test p = 0.018), and the increase was most characteristic of about a third of subjects.

This clone was counted many times. Its recognized antigen is unknown. Sequencing ends 3 residues short of the CDR3 end; the germline J gene provides the rest. The germline V and J ends show losses of 7 bases and 4 bases respectively, and no gene match explains 9 bases of the junction. The germline V gene encodes CDR1 SNHLY and CDR2 FYNNEI. The cysteine opens and the phenylalanine closes a CDR3 of 14 amino acids. The DNA has 33 bases, all within the CDR3, and is read from base 1. CVID was diagnosed by standard criteria: serum IgG, IgA and/or IgM reduced below normal range, plus specific antibody deficiency. There were around 43 subjects in the CVID group (approximately 15 female and 29 male), ranging in age from about 8 to 65 years, with a mean age of roughly 43. Predominantly Caucasian heritage was noted among both the CVID patients and the healthy controls. At the time of study participation, every CVID subject had been on replacement immunoglobulin therapy for at least one year. At the time of blood collection, no CVID subject was ill or was being treated with immunomodulatory or immunosuppressive medication. Heparinized peripheral whole blood samples of roughly 5 to 8.5 ml were obtained from each donor. Genomic DNA from adults with common variable immune deficiency (CVID) and from healthy adult controls was the source for sequencing TCRbeta CDR3 repertoires. Diluted blood was density-centrifuged over Hypaque 1077 or Ficoll-Paque to isolate peripheral blood mononuclear cells. Genomic DNA was obtained from unsorted mononuclear cells through either Qiagen column purification or a centrifugation-based method.

For sequencing input, CVID and control samples contributed equivalent amounts of genomic DNA. For every sample, a 60 bp segment covering the rearranged TCRbeta CDR3 region was amplified and then sequenced. The immunoSEQ assay, a bias-corrected multiplex PCR combined with high-throughput sequencing, was used for TCRbeta amplification. As for the original processing: Each unique nucleotide sequence was treated as a clone and annotated with V, D and J genes, copy number and frequency. Sequences were labeled productive if in frame, and non-productive if out of frame or containing stop codons. Clonality was calculated from Shannon's entropy as previously described. Mean CDR3 Kyte-Doolittle hydropathy was derived from the predicted amino acid sequences of productive clones. Hierarchical clustering of scaled V gene usage was performed with the R hclust function using Manhattan distance and complete linkage. To assess clone sharing by CDR3 amino acid sequence, 12 repertoires per group were resampled over 100 rounds. Repertoires were searched for more than 55 published EBV-specific and a few hundred published CMV-specific TCRbeta sequences. A couple of CVID samples that yielded fewer than 10,000 sequences were excluded from the analysis, so roughly 42 CVID repertoires were retained. TCRdb's version of the immuneACCESS table is confined to in-frame rearrangements and falls short of the full clone set. An unresolved V gene accounts for under half of the shortfall where checked; the remainder is of unknown origin. V and J calls and clone size are those listed in that table; D and trimming were worked out from the DNA. The table notes 25,000 to 35,000 clones here, none of them singletons. The top ten constitute around 3% of the sample.

This sequence originates from a human donor with common variable immunodeficiency. The chain joins TRBV2 to TRBJ2-5; 7 bases in the middle match TRBD1. The sequenced sample was peripheral blood mononuclear cells. The CDR3 region reads CASKTRAGGETQYF. The CDR3 bases that were read are TGTGCCAGCAAAACAAGGGCAGGGGGAGAGACC.